Listed here are 18 T cell receptor beta chains from one sample, sequenced in a study of Graves' ophthalmopathy and Graves' hyperthyroidism. Amplification targeted the TCR beta CDR3 regions, with RNA transcripts as the source material. Scientists carried out first-round RT-PCR using HTBI primers and then a second-round multiplex PCR. TCRdb independently ran MiXCR on the multiplex PCR reads; one entry per CDR3 protein. This sample has approximately 330,000 distinct CDR3 sequences, with 17% found just once. The source material was peripheral blood. The receptors shown here come from an adult man with Graves' ophthalmopathy.

V gene TRBV6-5 combines with J gene TRBJ1-5; 9 bases line up with TRBD1. The germline gives CDR1 MNHEY, CDR2 SVGAGI. The CDR3 is 16 amino acids. With 0 bases clipped from V and 7 bases from J, the junction kept 7 bases outside the gene matches. The CDR3 DNA is TGTGCCAGCAGTTACTCCGTACAGGGGGCGGGGCAGCCCCAGCATTTT. It encodes CASSYSVQGAGQPQHF.

For this clonotype: A much bigger clone sits one base away, suggesting this may be a read error. The chain employs TRBV6-2 or TRBV6-3 and TRBJ1-1, with D unclear. In germline, CDR1 is MNHEY, CDR2 SVGEGT. The V and J ends lost 4 bases and 1 base respectively, with 10 bases between them. This CDR3 region has 14 residues. The DNA of the CDR3 is TGTGCCAGCAGTTCTACAGAATCGAACACTGAAGCTTTCTTT. Protein product: CASSSTESNTEAFF.

At least ten counts were recorded for this clonotype. The rearrangement joins TRBV20-1 to TRBJ1-2; 7 positions agree with TRBD1. V was clipped by 3 bases and J by 8 bases; unmatched bases: 9. The CDR3 sequence is 13 residues long. The V gene's germline CDR1 is DFQATT and CDR2 SNEGSKA (reference sequence). The CDR3 coding sequence is TGCAGTGCTAGCTCAGGGGGGGTAGACGGCTACACCTTC. Translated: CSASSGGVDGYTF.

As concerns this clonotype: This could be a read error, since a much larger clone is one nucleotide away. The chain uses TRBV19 and TRBJ2-5; maybe TRBD2 (7 bases). This CDR3 contains 13 residues. Trimming left V 3 bases short and J 4 bases short, with 9 bases between. Germline assignment: CDR1 LNHDA and CDR2 SQIVND (reference sequence). In DNA form, the CDR3 reads TGTGCCAGTAGTATGGGGGGGCTAGAGACCCAGTACTTC. It is translated as CASSMGGLETQYF.

This clonotype has at least ten counts. CDR3 sequence reads: CASSDRKNTGELFF. In nucleotides, the CDR3 is TGTGCCAGCAGTGATCGGAAGAACACCGGGGAGCTGTTTTTT. The V call is TRBV6-1, the J call TRBJ2-2; no definite D call. The CDR3 runs to 14 residues. Trimming stripped 3 bases from V and 1 base from J, with 6 bases between. The V gene's germline CDR1 is MNHNS and CDR2 SASEGT.

As for this clonotype: Germline and junction disagree at one end, which may indicate a read error. This rearrangement joins TRBV7-2 to TRBJ2-7, with 7 bases fitting TRBD2. The germline CDR1 and CDR2 sequences are SGHTA and FQGNSA. The CDR3 runs to 14 residues. The CDR3 sequence: CASSVANSGEEQYF. The CDR3 bases are TGTGCCAGCAGCGTAGCAAACAGCGGGGAAGAGCAGTACTTC. Full variable domain (remainder filled in from reference TRBV7-2 and TRBJ2-7): GAGVSQSPSNKVTEKGKDVELRCDPISGHTALYWYRQSLGQGLEFLIYFQGNSAPDKSGLPSDRFSAERTGGSVSTLTIQRTQQEDSAVYLCASSVANSGEEQYFGPGTRLTVT.

This clonotype was observed a few times. The chain uses TRBV6-2 or TRBV6-3 and TRBJ2-2; 10 positions agree with TRBD2. After removal of 6 bases from V and 4 bases from J, the junction contained 5 bases not matched to a gene. The germline CDR1 and CDR2 sequences are MNHEY and SVGEGT. The CDR3 covers 15 residues. The CDR3 loop reads CASSGTSEITGELFF. CDR3 nucleotides: TGTGCCAGCAGCGGGACTAGCGAGATCACCGGGGAGCTGTTTTTT.

This clonotype was seen many times. The J gene is TRBJ1-1, the V gene TRBV4-3; TRBD1 matches 8 bases. The CDR3 length is 14 residues. J was trimmed by 5 bases and V by 3 bases; bases with no gene match: 5. Per the germline V gene, CDR1 is LGHNA and CDR2 is YSLEER. The CDR3 nucleotides are TGCGCCAGCAGCCACCGGACAGGGACGACTGAAGCTTTCTTT. Protein sequence: CASSHRTGTTEAFF.

This clonotype was seen many times. This chain uses TRBV2 with TRBJ2-7; 10 nucleotides line up with TRBD2. V was clipped by 5 bases and J by 3 bases; unmatched bases: 1. The germline V gene has CDR1 SNHLY and CDR2 FYNNEI. The length of the CDR3 is 13 residues. The CDR3 bases are TGTGCCAGCAGTACTAGCGGGGTCTACGAGCAGTACTTC. It codes for CASSTSGVYEQYF.

At least ten counts were recorded for this clonotype. This chain uses TRBV27 with TRBJ1-2; no clear D. The germline V gene has CDR1 MNHEY and CDR2 SMNVEV (reference sequence). V was pared by 3 bases and J by 4 bases, with 9 bases between. The CDR3 totals 13 residues. For the CDR3, the DNA is TGTGCCAGCAGTTTGGGCGGATCCTATGGCTACACCTTC. The encoded protein is CASSLGGSYGYTF.

This rearrangement joins TRBV11-1 to TRBJ2-7, with unresolved D. CDR1 and CDR2 from the germline V gene are SGHAT and FQDESV (reference sequence). The CDR3 is 13 residues long. Trimming pared 2 bases from V and 0 bases from J, leaving 5 bases between. For the CDR3, the DNA is TGTGCCAGCAGCTTACTCATCTCCTACGAGCAGTACTTC. Protein sequence: CASSLLISYEQYF.

This clonotype was recorded many times. The chain couples TRBV20-1 to TRBJ2-5, with D perhaps TRBD2 (6 bases). Between the trimmed V and J ends, which lost 5 bases and 3 bases, there was a span of 16 bases. Germline V gene lookup returns CDR1 DFQATT and CDR2 SNEGSKA (reference sequence). The CDR3 sequence is 14 residues long. This CDR3 is CSALLGGDEETQYF. CDR3 nucleotide sequence: TGCAGTGCTCTCTTAGGCGGGGACGAAGAGACCCAGTACTTC.

This clonotype was found many times. The rearrangement joins TRBV30 to TRBJ2-7; perhaps TRBD1 as D (6 bases). V lost 2 bases, J lost 5 bases, and 10 bases lay in between. Germline CDR1 reads GTSNPN; CDR2 reads SVGIG (reference sequence). The CDR3 is 12 amino acids. In nucleotides, the CDR3 is TGTGCCTGGAGTACACAGGGAAACGAGCAGTACTTC. Its protein product is CAWSTQGNEQYF.

CDR3 amino acids: CSVEVGIQETQYF. CDR3 bases: TGCAGCGTTGAAGTTGGGATCCAAGAGACCCAGTACTTC. The rearrangement links TRBV29-1 to TRBJ2-5; no definite D call. Trimming left V 1 base short and J 1 base short, with 7 bases between. Per germline, CDR1 SQVTM and CDR2 ANQGSEA. The CDR3 consists of 13 residues.

In this sample, this clonotype turned up many times. This chain connects TRBV24-1 to TRBJ2-5; 12 nucleotides line up with TRBD2. Germline CDR1 is KGHDR and CDR2 is SFDVKD. Trimming at V came to 3 bases and at J to 5 bases, leaving 15 bases not matched to a gene. This CDR3 spans 19 amino acids. CDR3 sequence reads: CATSDRPGTSGLLTETQYF. The CDR3 nucleotides are TGTGCCACCAGTGATCGACCCGGGACTAGCGGGCTTTTAACGGAGACCCAGTACTTC.

V gene TRBV6-1 combines with J gene TRBJ2-7, with D perhaps being TRBD1 or TRBD2 (5 bases each). Per germline, CDR1 MNHNS and CDR2 SASEGT. The CDR3 is made up of 14 amino acids. V lost 6 bases, J lost 3 bases, and 15 bases lay in between. The CDR3 protein is CASRVGDAGYEQYF. The CDR3, as DNA: TGTGCCAGCAGGGTCGGGGACGCAGGCTACGAGCAGTACTTC.

This clonotype has just a few counts. The V and J genes are TRBV20-1 and TRBJ1-5, with D unclear. Germline V gene sequence: CDR1 DFQATT, CDR2 SNEGSKA (reference sequence). There are 15 residues in the CDR3. V was trimmed by 1 base and J by 8 bases, leaving 18 bases between them. DNA for the CDR3: TGCAGTGCTAGAGGTACCCCAGCCGTAAGGGAGCCCCAGCATTTT. Encoded protein: CSARGTPAVREPQHF.

This clonotype was counted at least ten times. The V call is TRBV7-2, the J call TRBJ2-7; D remains unclear. This CDR3 spans 14 amino acids. The V gene's germline CDR1 is SGHTA and CDR2 FQGNSA. Deletions cut 4 bases from V and 0 bases from J, with 10 bases between. The CDR3, as DNA: TGTGCCAGCAGCTCAGAGACATTCTCCTACGAGCAGTACTTC. This gives the protein CASSSETFSYEQYF.